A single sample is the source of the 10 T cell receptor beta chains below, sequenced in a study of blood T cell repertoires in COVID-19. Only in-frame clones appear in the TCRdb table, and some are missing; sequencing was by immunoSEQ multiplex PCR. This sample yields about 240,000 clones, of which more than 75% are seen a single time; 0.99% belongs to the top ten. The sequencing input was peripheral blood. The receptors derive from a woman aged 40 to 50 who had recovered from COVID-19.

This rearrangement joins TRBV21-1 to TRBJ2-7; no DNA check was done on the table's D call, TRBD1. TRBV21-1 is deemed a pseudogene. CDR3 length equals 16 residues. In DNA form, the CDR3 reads TGTGCCAGCAGCAAAGGGGGCCGGCTAAACTCCTACGAGCAGTACGTC. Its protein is CASSKGGRLNSYEQYV.

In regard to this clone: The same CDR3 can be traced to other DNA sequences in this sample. The CDR3 region is CASSPQGGGNTEAFF. CDR3 nucleotides: TGTGCCAGCAGCCCCCAGGGGGGAGGGAACACTGAAGCTTTCTTT. The chain carries TRBV7-2 and TRBJ1-1, with TRBD1 matching 7 bases. With V trimmed by 5 bases and J by 1 base, 7 bases remained unmatched. Germline V gene data show CDR1 as SGHTA and CDR2 as FQGNSA. CDR3 size: 15 residues.

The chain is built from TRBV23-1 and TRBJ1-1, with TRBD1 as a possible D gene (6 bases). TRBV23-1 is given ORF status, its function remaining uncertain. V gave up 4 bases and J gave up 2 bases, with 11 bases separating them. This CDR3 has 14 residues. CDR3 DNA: TGCGCCAGCAGTCCGGACAGAACCAACACTGAAGCTTTCTTT. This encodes CASSPDRTNTEAFF.

The CDR3 region has the DNA TGTGCCACCAGTGATCCACTAGCGGGGCGCTCCTACAATGAGCAGTTCTTC. Translated: CATSDPLAGRSYNEQFF. This chain connects TRBV24-1 to TRBJ2-1, with 10 bases lining up with TRBD2. CDR3 length equals 17 residues. Germline loops: CDR1 KGHDR, CDR2 SFDVKD. The J segment lost 0 bases and the V segment lost 3 bases, leaving 4 bases of the junction unmatched.

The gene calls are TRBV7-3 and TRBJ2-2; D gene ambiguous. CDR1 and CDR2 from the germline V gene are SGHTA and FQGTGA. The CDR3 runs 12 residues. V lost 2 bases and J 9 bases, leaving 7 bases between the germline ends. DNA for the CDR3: TGTGCCAGCAGCTTATCCCCAAGGGAGCTGTTTTTT. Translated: CASSLSPRELFF.

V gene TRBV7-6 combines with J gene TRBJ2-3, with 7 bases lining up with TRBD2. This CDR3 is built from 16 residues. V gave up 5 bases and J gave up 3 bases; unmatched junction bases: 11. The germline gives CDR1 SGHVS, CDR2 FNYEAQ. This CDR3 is CASSRSGILGTDTQYF. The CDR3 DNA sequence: TGTGCCAGCAGCCGGAGCGGGATCCTTGGAACAGATACGCAGTATTTT. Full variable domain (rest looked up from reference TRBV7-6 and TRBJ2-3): GAGVSQSPRYKVTKRGQDVALRCDPISGHVSLYWYRQALGQGPEFLTYFNYEAQQDKSGLPNDRFSAERPEGSISTLTIQRTEQRDSAMYRCASSRSGILGTDTQYFGPGTRLTVL.

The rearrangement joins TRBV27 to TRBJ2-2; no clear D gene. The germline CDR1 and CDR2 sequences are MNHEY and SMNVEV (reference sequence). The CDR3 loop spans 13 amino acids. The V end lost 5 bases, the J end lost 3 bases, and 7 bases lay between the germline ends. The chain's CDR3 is CASSLRDTGELFF. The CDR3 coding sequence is TGTGCCAGCAGTCTCCGGGACACCGGGGAGCTGTTTTTT.

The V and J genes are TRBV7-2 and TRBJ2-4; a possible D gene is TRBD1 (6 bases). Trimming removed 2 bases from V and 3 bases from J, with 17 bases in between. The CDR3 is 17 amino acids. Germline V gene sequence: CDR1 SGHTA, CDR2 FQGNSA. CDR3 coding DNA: TGTGCCAGCAGCTTATTTCCCTGGGGGCTGGGCAAAAACATTCAGTACTTC. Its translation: CASSLFPWGLGKNIQYF.

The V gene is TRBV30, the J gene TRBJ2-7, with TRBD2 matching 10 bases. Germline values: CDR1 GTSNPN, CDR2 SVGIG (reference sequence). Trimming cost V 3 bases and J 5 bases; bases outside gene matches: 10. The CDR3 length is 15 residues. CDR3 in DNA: TGTGCCTGGAGCCCCGGGGGAGCGGGAGGGGACGAGCAGTACTTC. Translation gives CAWSPGGAGGDEQYF.

CDR3: CSVRAGGSGELFF. DNA for the CDR3: TGCAGCGTTCGGGCAGGGGGGAGCGGGGAGCTGTTTTTT. The J gene is TRBJ2-2, the V gene TRBV29-1, with D tentatively TRBD1 (7 bases). V shed 5 bases and J shed 7 bases, with 14 bases lying between them. Germline V gene data show CDR1 as SQVTM and CDR2 as ANQGSEA. CDR3 length equals 13 residues.